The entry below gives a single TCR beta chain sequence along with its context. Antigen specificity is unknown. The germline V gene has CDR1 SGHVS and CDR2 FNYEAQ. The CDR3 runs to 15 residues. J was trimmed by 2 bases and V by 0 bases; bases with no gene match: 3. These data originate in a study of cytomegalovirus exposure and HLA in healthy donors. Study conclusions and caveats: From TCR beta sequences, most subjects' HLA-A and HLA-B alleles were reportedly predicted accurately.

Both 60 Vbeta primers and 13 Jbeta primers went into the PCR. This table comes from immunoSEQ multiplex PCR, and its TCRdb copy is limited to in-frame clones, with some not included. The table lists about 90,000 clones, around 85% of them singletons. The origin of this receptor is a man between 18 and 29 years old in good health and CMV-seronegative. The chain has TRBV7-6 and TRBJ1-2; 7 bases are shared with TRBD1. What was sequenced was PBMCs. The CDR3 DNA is TGTGCCAGCAGCTTAGCAACAGGGGCCAACTATGGCTACACCTTC. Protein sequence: CASSLATGANYGYTF.